This T cell receptor beta chain was captured by sequencing in a study of T cell repertoires in cytomegalovirus infection (dated by TCRdb to the late 2010s). General notes on the study: Donor HLA type was relevant to the analysis, as public TCR beta signatures indicated carriage of CMV infection together with the matching HLA type.

There are many counts of this clonotype. Its antigen is currently not known. Base qualities are not recorded, but no much larger clone differs from it by a single base. Broad study findings and their caveats: In the ex vivo response, HLA-C-restricted CMV-specific TCR beta clonotypes were dominant, and in two of eight donors the single most frequent clonotype came from this HLA-C-restricted group. In both this cohort and an independent cohort of some 380 donors, the cumulative frequency of public TCR beta family members distinguished carriers of CMV infection plus the relevant HLA type.

Sequencing was performed on an Illumina HiSeq 1500. TCRdb cleaned the public reads at Q25 with fastp, built clones with MiXCR and kept in-frame beta chains. Identical CDR3 protein sequences are pooled into one entry, listed with their most common genes and DNA. For this sample the table gives 150,000 to 200,000 distinct CDR3 sequences, of which nearly 9.5% were detected only once. In total, the top ten clones hold about 4.2% of the sample. There are 14 amino acids in the CDR3, from cysteine to phenylalanine inclusive. Just CDR3 DNA is preserved here, 42 bases in frame from base 1. Trimming takes 0 bases from V and 4 bases from J, and the germline ends sit 9 bases apart. The germline V gene specifies SGHVS as CDR1 and FQNEAQ as CDR2.

The receptor chain draws on TRBV7-8 and TRBJ1-2; the D gene cannot be resolved reliably. The source of this sequence is a human donor in good health (CMV status not recorded). Some clones in this sample may be carry-over from other donors' samples. Material: PBMCs. The nucleotide sequence reads as follows: TGTGCCAGCAGCTTAGCGTCCGGGCCCTATGGCTACACCTTC. This translates into CASSLASGPYGYTF.